This is a list of T cell receptor beta chains from one sample in a study of molecular identifiers for immune sequencing clone quantification. TCRdb ran MiXCR on the PCR reads and lists one entry per CDR3 protein. The table includes about 640,000 distinct CDR3 sequences, about 20% detected once. The material sequenced was naive CD8+ T cells from blood, with Jurkat cell RNA spiked in. These receptors came from a human donor in good health. Some libraries in this study had Jurkat cell RNA spiked in. The CDR3 runs from the conserved cysteine through the conserved F or W. The D gene is left open where the match is weak. Not all rows give a size; the values are once, few, many and, for expanded clones, a class.

clone_size	d_call	v_call	j_call	cdr3_aa	cdr3_nt
few	-	TRBV7-9	TRBJ1-2	CACSLTETDIFYGYTF	TGTGCCTGCAGCTTAACCGAGACAGACATTTTCTATGGCTACACCTTC
many	TRBD2	TRBV14	TRBJ2-6	CASSPGLAGGRGANVLTF	TGTGCCAGCAGCCCCGGACTAGCGGGAGGTCGTGGGGCCAACGTCCTGACTTTC
-	TRBD1	TRBV4-3	TRBJ2-1	CASSQTSAGGPYNEQFF	TGCGCCAGCAGCCAAACCAGTGCAGGGGGCCCTTACAATGAGCAGTTCTTC
many	-	TRBV20-1	TRBJ1-6	CSARLDSLNSLHF	TGCAGTGCTAGACTGGACAGCCTCAACTCTCTCCACTTT
-	TRBD2	TRBV12-3/TRBV12-4	TRBJ2-3	CASSLIGRAPGDTQYF	TGTGCCAGCAGTTTGATCGGGAGGGCCCCTGGAGATACGCAGTATTTT
many	TRBD1	TRBV11-1	TRBJ2-5	CASSSGQGRQETQYF	TGTGCCAGCAGCTCCGGACAGGGCCGGCAAGAGACCCAGTACTTC
many	-	TRBV5-1	TRBJ1-1	CASSFAGDTEAFF	TGCGCCAGCAGCTTTGCGGGGGACACTGAAGCTTTCTTT
many	-	TRBV29-1	TRBJ2-7	CSVEEAAPGYEQYF	TGCAGCGTTGAAGAAGCGGCCCCCGGCTACGAGCAGTACTTC
many	TRBD2	TRBV7-2	TRBJ2-5	CASSLVGRGGTPGTQYF	TGTGCCAGCAGCTTAGTAGGACGGGGGGGCACACCAGGGACCCAGTACTTC
few	-	TRBV5-6	TRBJ1-1	CASSIGVAEAFF	TGTGCCAGCAGCATCGGGGTGGCTGAAGCTTTCTTT
many	-	TRBV7-9	TRBJ2-3	CASSSEQGTQYF	TGTGCCAGCAGTTCCGAACAGGGAACGCAGTATTTT